This entry lists 20 T cell receptor beta chains sequenced from one sample in a study of T cells in Graves' hyperthyroidism and ophthalmopathy. RNA transcripts served as the template for amplifying TCR beta CDR3 regions. TCR CDR3 underwent first-round RT-PCR with the HTBI primer set. One entry per CDR3 protein, called by TCRdb with MiXCR from the multiplex PCR reads. The sample has hundreds of thousands of distinct CDR3 sequences; more than 30% are singletons. The specimen was blood. These receptors were taken from a man aged 18 to 30 with Graves' hyperthyroidism.

Worth noting for this clonotype: A much larger clone lies a single base off, so this may be a read error. This chain joins TRBV7-2 and TRBJ2-2; D not certain. Germline CDR1 SGHTA, CDR2 FQGNSA. The germline V and J ends were trimmed by 3 bases and 1 base, with 3 bases remaining between them. This CDR3 has 13 amino acids. This chain's CDR3 is CASSLWNTGELFF. The CDR3 region has the DNA TGTGCCAGCAGCTTGTGGAACACCGGGGAGCTGTTTTTT. Supplemented by reference TRBV7-2 and TRBJ2-2, the full variable domain reads GAGVSQSPSNKVTEKGKDVELRCDPISGHTALYWYRQSLGQGLEFLIYFQGNSAPDKSGLPSDRFSAERTGGSVSTLTIQRTQQEDSAVYLCASSLWNTGELFFGEGSRLTVL.

The chain combines TRBV11-2 with TRBJ1-1; 8 bases line up with TRBD1. The J segment lost 0 bases and the V segment lost 7 bases, leaving 7 bases of the junction unmatched. The germline gives CDR1 SGHAT, CDR2 FQNNGV. The CDR3 has 15 amino acids. Here the CDR3 DNA reads TGTGCCAGCACACTTAGGGGACAGGTGAACACTGAAGCTTTCTTT. This gives the protein CASTLRGQVNTEAFF.

The CDR3 nucleotides are TGTGCCACCAGCAGAGATTCAGGCTACACCTTC. Its translation is CATSRDSGYTF. The V call is TRBV15, the J call TRBJ1-2; D remains unclear. V lost 0 bases and J 8 bases, leaving 4 bases between the germline ends. Per germline, CDR1 LNHNV and CDR2 YYDKDF (reference sequence). CDR3 size: 11 residues.

V is TRBV7-9 and J is TRBJ2-7; 9 positions match TRBD1. Unmatched junction bases numbered 4, after V lost 5 bases and J lost 2 bases. Germline V gives CDR1 SEHNR, CDR2 FQNEAQ (reference sequence). The CDR3 covers 14 residues. This CDR3 is CASSRDREAYEQYF. The CDR3 nucleotides read TGTGCCAGCAGCCGGGACAGGGAAGCCTACGAGCAGTACTTC. Supplemented by reference TRBV7-9 and TRBJ2-7, the full variable domain reads DTGVSQNPRHKITKRGQNVTFRCDPISEHNRLYWYRQTLGQGPEFLTYFQNEAQLEKSRLLSDRFSAERPKGSFSTLEIQRTEQGDSAMYLCASSRDREAYEQYFGPGTRLTVT.

This clonotype was seen many times. One junction end does not reproduce the germline sequence, and a read error may be involved. The chain recombines TRBV7-2 with TRBJ2-5, with 8 bases lining up with TRBD1. The germline V gene has CDR1 SGHTA and CDR2 FQGNSA. The CDR3 is 14 amino acids. The chain's CDR3 is CASSLGTGQETQYF. In DNA, the CDR3 is TGTGCTAGCAGCTTAGGGACAGGTCAAGAGACCCAGTACTTC.

There are many counts of this clonotype. At one end, the junction sequence differs from germline, possibly due to a read error. The chain is built from TRBV5-1 and TRBJ1-5, with 10 bases aligning to TRBD1. This CDR3 region has 14 residues. CDR1 and CDR2 (germline): SGHRS, YFSETQ. The CDR3 region is CASSLGTGVQPQHF. CDR3 sequence (DNA): TGTGCCAGCAGCTTAGGGACAGGGGTACAGCCCCAGCATTTT.

This clonotype was found many times. The V gene is TRBV13, the J gene TRBJ1-1, with no clear D. Per germline, CDR1 PRHDT and CDR2 FYEKMQ (reference sequence). The germline V and J ends were trimmed by 2 bases and 8 bases, with 12 bases remaining between them. The CDR3 loop spans 13 amino acids. The DNA of the CDR3 is TGTGCCAGCAGCTTATCCACGCGACTAGAAGCTTTCTTT. Amino acid sequence: CASSLSTRLEAFF.

This clonotype was seen at least ten times. J is TRBJ2-7 and V is TRBV10-3, with a tentative D call TRBD2 (6 bases). The V end was cut by 4 bases, the J end by 2 bases, with 27 bases between. CDR1 is ENHRY and CDR2 is SYGVKD in the germline V gene. The CDR3 is made up of 19 amino acids. DNA of the CDR3: TGTGCCATCAGTGCTACGACAGTAAACCGGGACTCCAAGCCCTACGAGCAGTACTTC. Its protein product is CAISATTVNRDSKPYEQYF.

The chain recombines TRBV7-6 with TRBJ2-7, with TRBD1 matching 7 bases. Germline V gene lookup returns CDR1 SGHVS and CDR2 FNYEAQ. The length of the CDR3 is 15 residues. J lost 2 bases, V lost 6 bases, and 10 bases had no gene match. The CDR3: CASSPHRDSTYEQYF. The DNA of the CDR3 is TGTGCCAGCAGTCCACACCGGGACAGCACCTACGAGCAGTACTTC.

Ten or more counts support this clonotype. The V and J genes are TRBV7-9 and TRBJ2-5; 10 positions match TRBD1. Germline values: CDR1 SEHNR, CDR2 FQNEAQ (reference sequence). CDR3 length: 14 residues. J gave up 2 bases and V 5 bases, and 2 bases lay outside the gene matches. CDR3 DNA sequence: TGTGCCAGCAGCCCGGGACAGGGGCAAGAGACCCAGTACTTC. Protein: CASSPGQGQETQYF.

A single count supports this clonotype. V gene TRBV7-2 combines with J gene TRBJ2-2, with 8 bases lining up with TRBD1. The CDR3 has 16 residues. The germline V gene has CDR1 SGHTA and CDR2 FQGNSA. Trimming removed 4 bases from V and 2 bases from J; junction bases left unmatched: 6. The CDR3 is CASSSGTGVNTGELFF. The CDR3 DNA reads TGTGCCAGCAGCTCCGGGACAGGTGTAAACACCGGGGAGCTGTTTTTT.

This clonotype was counted only a few times. The rearrangement joins TRBV4-3 to TRBJ2-5; tentatively, D is TRBD1 (5 bases). This CDR3 has 13 residues. Trimming shortened V by 6 bases and J by 6 bases, and 14 bases separated the two germline ends. Germline values: CDR1 LGHNA, CDR2 YSLEER. The CDR3 loop reads CASRRSGRQTQYF. CDR3 sequence (DNA): TGCGCCAGCAGGCGTTCAGGGCGACAGACCCAGTACTTC.

This clonotype was seen a few times. The chain carries TRBV5-1 and TRBJ1-1; D gene uncertain. The CDR3 has 15 residues. Looked up from germline, CDR1 is SGHRS and CDR2 is YFSETQ. Trimming removed 0 bases from V and 3 bases from J, with 12 bases in between. Here the CDR3 DNA reads TGCGCCAGCAGCTTGGTCTCGGTCTTGGACACTGAAGCTTTCTTT. Translated, it gives CASSLVSVLDTEAFF. Full variable domain (missing parts from reference TRBV5-1 and TRBJ1-1): KAGVTQTPRYLIKTRGQQVTLSCSPISGHRSVSWYQQTPGQGLQFLFEYFSETQRNKGNFPGRFSGRQFSNSRSEMNVSTLELGDSALYLCASSLVSVLDTEAFFGQGTRLTVV.

The gene calls are TRBV27 and TRBJ1-2, with 11 nucleotides matching TRBD1. V shed 6 bases and J 8 bases; nucleotides not matched to a gene: 5. CDR1 MNHEY and CDR2 SMNVEV come from the germline V gene (reference sequence). This CDR3 contains 13 residues. The CDR3 here is CASSGQGARGYTF. DNA for the CDR3: TGTGCCAGCAGCGGACAGGGGGCGCGGGGCTACACCTTC.

This sequence joins TRBV5-6 and TRBJ1-4; D uncertain. There are 15 residues in the CDR3. Germline V gives CDR1 SGHDT, CDR2 YYEEEE. Trimming left V 5 bases short and J 7 bases short, with 18 bases between. CDR3 DNA sequence: TGTGCCAGCAGTTCCCTCGCGGGTCGGAGTGAAAAACTGTTTTTT. Amino acid sequence: CASSSLAGRSEKLFF.

This clonotype has a count of ten or more. This chain connects TRBV7-9 to TRBJ2-5; weak D call: TRBD2 (6 bases). The CDR3 consists of 15 residues. The germline V gene has CDR1 SEHNR and CDR2 FQNEAQ (reference sequence). Deletions cut 5 bases from V and 2 bases from J, with 15 bases between. CDR3 in amino acids: CASSPRTNLQETQYF. The CDR3 DNA sequence: TGTGCCAGCAGCCCCCGGACTAACCTACAAGAGACCCAGTACTTC.

This chain uses TRBV7-9 with TRBJ1-4, with D possibly matching TRBD1 (5 bases). Deletions cut 9 bases from V and 2 bases from J, with 22 bases between. CDR3 length: 17 residues. Germline CDR1 is SEHNR and CDR2 is FQNEAQ (reference sequence). The CDR3 DNA reads TGTGCCAGTCGGCCGAATGGGGCAGATCGCACTAATGAAAAACTGTTTTTT. Translation gives CASRPNGADRTNEKLFF.

This clonotype was seen a few times. The V call is TRBV7-9, the J call TRBJ2-5; 10 bases are shared with TRBD1. The CDR3 is 16 residues long. Germline V CDR1 and CDR2: SEHNR, FQNEAQ (reference sequence). Germline trimming cut 5 bases from V and 5 bases from J; bases unmatched to any gene: 11. CDR3 loop: CASSRPGQGSSETQYF. CDR3 coding DNA: TGTGCCAGCAGCCGTCCGGGACAGGGGTCGTCGGAGACCCAGTACTTC.

As concerns this clonotype: At one end, the junction sequence differs from germline, possibly due to a read error. The chain couples TRBV6-1 to TRBJ2-5; 13 nucleotides match TRBD2. This CDR3 has 14 amino acids. The germline gives CDR1 MNHNS, CDR2 SASEGT. The CDR3 loop is CASRGLAGKETQNF. The CDR3 nucleotides read TGTGCCAGCAGGGGACTAGCGGGAAAAGAGACCCAGAACTTC.

The table lists this clonotype with many counts. The V and J genes are TRBV7-9 and TRBJ2-7; D is unresolved. Germline values: CDR1 SEHNR, CDR2 FQNEAQ (reference sequence). V lost 2 bases to trimming and J lost 2 bases, with 7 bases between them. The CDR3 totals 13 residues. The CDR3 nucleotides are TGTGCCAGCAGCTTATTCGAGACCTACGAGCAGTACTTC. Translating it yields CASSLFETYEQYF.